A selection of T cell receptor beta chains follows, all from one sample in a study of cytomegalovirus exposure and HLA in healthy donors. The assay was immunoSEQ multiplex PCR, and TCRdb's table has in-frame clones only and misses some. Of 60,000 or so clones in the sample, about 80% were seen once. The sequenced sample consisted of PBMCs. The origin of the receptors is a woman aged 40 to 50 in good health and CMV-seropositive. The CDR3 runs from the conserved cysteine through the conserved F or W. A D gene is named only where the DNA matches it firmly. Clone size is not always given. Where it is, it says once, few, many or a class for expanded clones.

CASSPRTGGFDEQYF	TGTGCCAGCAGCCCCCGGACAGGGGGCTTTGACGAGCAGTACTTC	15	NA	TRBV5-6	TRBJ2-7	TRBD1
CASSMGQHYEQYF	TGTGCCAGTAGTATGGGGCAGCACTACGAGCAGTACTTC	13	few	TRBV19	TRBJ2-7	NA
CASGSDWETQYF	TGTGCCAGCGGCAGTGACTGGGAGACCCAGTACTTC	12	NA	TRBV19	TRBJ2-5	NA
CASSERLEADTQYF	TGTGCCAGCAGTGAACGATTAGAGGCCGATACGCAGTATTTT	14	NA	TRBV6-1	TRBJ2-3	NA
CASSLDSFQEKLFF	TGCGCCAGCAGCTTGGACAGCTTTCAGGAAAAACTGTTTTTT	14	once	TRBV5-1	TRBJ1-4	NA
CASSKQGPRSPGASTDTQYF	TGTGCCAGTAGTAAACAGGGGCCCCGCTCTCCGGGGGCCAGCACAGATACGCAGTATTTT	20	NA	TRBV19	TRBJ2-3	NA
CASSYVGSGEKLFF	TGTGCCAGCAGTTACGTAGGATCCGGGGAAAAACTGTTTTTT	14	NA	TRBV6-5	TRBJ1-4	NA
CATSYGTGVGYTF	TGTGCCACCAGCTACGGGACAGGGGTTGGCTACACCTTC	13	NA	TRBV15	TRBJ1-2	TRBD1
CATSRDRGTGNTIYF	TGTGCCACCAGCAGAGACAGGGGGACTGGAAACACCATATATTTT	15	NA	TRBV15	TRBJ1-3	TRBD1
CASRPTGGDTGELFF	TGTGCCAGCAGACCCACAGGGGGCGATACCGGGGAGCTGTTTTTT	15	NA	TRBV6-5	TRBJ2-2	TRBD1
CASSVANPMNTEAFF	TGTGCCAGCAGCGTAGCTAACCCCATGAACACTGAAGCTTTCTTT	15	NA	TRBV9	TRBJ1-1	NA
CASASTGGHYQPQHF	TGTGCTAGTGCCTCGACAGGGGGGCATTATCAGCCCCAGCATTTT	15	NA	TRBV12-5	TRBJ1-5	TRBD1
CASSLVGTEINYGYTF	TGTGCCAGCAGCTTAGTTGGGACAGAGATTAACTATGGCTACACCTTC	16	NA	TRBV7-9	TRBJ1-2	TRBD1
CASRGRAGNTIYF	TGTGCCAGCAGGGGCAGAGCCGGAAACACCATATATTTT	13	once	TRBV2	TRBJ1-3	NA
CASSPTGAGNQPQHF	TGTGCCAGCAGTCCGACAGGGGCGGGCAATCAGCCCCAGCATTTT	15	NA	TRBV28	TRBJ1-5	TRBD1
CATSIAGTVHYTF	TGTGCCACCTCAATCGCTGGGACAGTTCACTACACCTTC	13	once	TRBV15	TRBJ1-2	TRBD1
CASSLQDSYNSPLHF	TGCGCCAGCAGCTTGCAGGACTCCTATAATTCACCCCTCCACTTT	15	NA	TRBV5-1	TRBJ1-6	NA
CASSFGGGARLAGELFF	TGTGCCAGCAGCTTTGGCGGGGGGGCCAGGTTGGCCGGGGAGCTGTTTTTT	17	NA	TRBV7-2	TRBJ2-2	TRBD2
CASSAGQGKGSPLHF	TGTGCCAGCAGCGCGGGACAGGGGAAGGGTTCACCCCTCCACTTT	15	NA	TRBV5-8	TRBJ1-6	TRBD1
CASSPPGQRSTDTQYF	TGTGCCAGCAGCCCCCCCGGGCAGCGGTCCACAGATACGCAGTATTTT	16	once	TRBV5-4	TRBJ2-3	NA
CASNTRTGNYGYTF	TGTGCCAGCAATACCAGGACAGGGAACTATGGCTACACCTTC	14	NA	TRBV2	TRBJ1-2	TRBD1
CASSEEQGPAKPQHF	TGTGCCAGCAGTGAAGAGCAGGGCCCTGCCAAGCCCCAGCATTTT	15	NA	TRBV2	TRBJ1-5	NA
CASSHSDEQYF	TGTGCCAGCAGCCATAGCGACGAGCAGTACTTC	11	NA	TRBV5-4	TRBJ2-7	NA
CASSGTGVETQYF	TGTGCCAGCAGCGGGACAGGGGTGGAGACCCAGTACTTC	13	NA	TRBV2	TRBJ2-5	TRBD1
CASSIDGREPFF	TGTGCCAGCAGCATAGACGGGAGGGAACCTTTCTTT	12	few	TRBV7-2	TRBJ1-1	NA
CASAASGYGEQYF	TGCGCCAGCGCCGCCAGCGGCTATGGGGAGCAGTACTTC	13	NA	TRBV10-1	TRBJ2-7	NA
CASSLAPGGSGGTQETQYF	TGCGCCAGCAGCTTGGCTCCTGGGGGGAGCGGGGGGACCCAAGAGACCCAGTACTTC	19	NA	TRBV5-1	TRBJ2-5	TRBD2
CASSDGTGYGYTF	TGTGCCAGCAGTGATGGGACAGGCTATGGCTACACCTTC	13	NA	TRBV2	TRBJ1-2	TRBD1
CASSEALGGEQFF	TGTGCCAGCAGTGAAGCCCTAGGCGGTGAGCAGTTCTTC	13	few	TRBV2	TRBJ2-1	NA
CATSRDGSGLETQYF	TGTGCCACCAGCAGAGATGGGTCGGGGTTGGAGACCCAGTACTTC	15	NA	TRBV15	TRBJ2-5	NA
CASSLGQRLHSPLHF	TGCGCCAGCAGCTTGGGGCAGAGGCTACATTCACCCCTCCACTTT	15	NA	TRBV5-1	TRBJ1-6	NA
CASRPPGLVPHEQYF	TGTGCCAGCAGACCACCGGGACTGGTTCCGCACGAGCAGTACTTC	15	NA	TRBV28	TRBJ2-7	NA
CASSPGSGGNQPQHF	TGTGCCAGCAGCCCCGGAAGCGGTGGCAATCAGCCCCAGCATTTT	15	few	TRBV5-4	TRBJ1-5	NA
CASRRGGGTGELFF	TGTGCCAGCAGGAGGGGGGGCGGCACCGGGGAGCTGTTTTTT	14	few	TRBV2	TRBJ2-2	NA
CASSLDRFVSGNTIYF	TGTGCCAGCAGCTTAGACAGGTTCGTCTCTGGAAACACCATATATTTT	16	NA	TRBV7-9	TRBJ1-3	NA
CAMTGDRAYEQYF	TGTGCCATGACAGGGGACAGAGCCTACGAGCAGTACTTC	13	NA	TRBV10-3	TRBJ2-7	TRBD1
CASSERGGLETQYF	TGTGCCAGCAGCGAACGGGGGGGCCTAGAGACCCAGTACTTC	14	NA	TRBV9	TRBJ2-5	TRBD2
CASSDPQAGRAYNEQFF	TGTGCCAGCAGTGACCCCCAAGCGGGGAGGGCGTACAATGAGCAGTTCTTC	17	NA	TRBV6-4	TRBJ2-1	TRBD2
CASTPEAFNTEAFF	TGTGCCAGCACCCCCGAGGCCTTCAACACTGAAGCTTTCTTT	14	NA	TRBV14	TRBJ1-1	NA
CASSIWNTEAFF	TGTGCCAGTAGTATCTGGAACACTGAAGCTTTCTTT	12	once	TRBV19	TRBJ1-1	NA
CASSAGGFGTDTQYF	TGTGCCAGCAGCGCGGGCGGATTCGGCACAGATACGCAGTATTTT	15	NA	TRBV5-6	TRBJ2-3	NA
CASSARAGVNSPLHF	TGTGCCAGCAGCGCCCGGGCCGGGGTTAATTCACCCCTCCACTTT	15	NA	TRBV5-4	TRBJ1-6	NA
CASSYSGPQGNTIYF	TGTGCCAGCAGTTACTCGGGGCCTCAGGGGAACACCATATATTTT	15	NA	TRBV6-5	TRBJ1-3	NA
CASSIPAQGLFYEQYF	TGTGCCAGTAGTATCCCTGCGCAGGGACTGTTCTACGAGCAGTACTTC	16	NA	TRBV19	TRBJ2-7	NA
CASSQTSTGGANQPQHF	TGTGCCAGCTCGCAAACCTCGACAGGGGGGGCCAATCAGCCCCAGCATTTT	17	once	TRBV18	TRBJ1-5	TRBD1
CASSDQGQPQHF	TGCGCCAGCAGTGACCAGGGGCAGCCCCAGCATTTT	12	NA	TRBV10-2	TRBJ1-5	NA
CASKEWGGSTDTQYF	TGTGCCAGCAAAGAGTGGGGGGGGAGCACAGATACGCAGTATTTT	15	once	TRBV11-2	TRBJ2-3	TRBD2
CASSVGAGGNTIYF	TGTGCCAGCAGCGTAGGGGCAGGGGGAAACACCATATATTTT	14	NA	TRBV9	TRBJ1-3	NA
CASSQKKGTGSDTQYF	TGCGCCAGCAGCCAAAAGAAGGGGACAGGGTCAGATACGCAGTATTTT	16	NA	TRBV4-3	TRBJ2-3	TRBD1
CASSDRQGATEAFF	TGTGCCAGCAGCGATCGGCAGGGGGCCACTGAAGCTTTCTTT	14	NA	TRBV7-9	TRBJ1-1	TRBD1
CASRDSDRQNTEAFF	TGTGCCAGCAGGGATTCCGACCGACAGAACACTGAAGCTTTCTTT	15	once	TRBV27	TRBJ1-1	NA
CASSIMAATNQPQHF	TGTGCCAGTAGTATAATGGCGGCCACCAATCAGCCCCAGCATTTT	15	NA	TRBV19	TRBJ1-5	NA
CAISDRRSSYEQYF	TGTGCCATCAGTGACAGGAGGAGCTCCTACGAGCAGTACTTC	14	NA	TRBV10-3	TRBJ2-7	NA
CASSLGGGGGAYEQFF	TGTGCCAGCAGCCTCGGGGGTGGCGGGGGGGCGTATGAGCAGTTCTTC	16	few	TRBV11-2	TRBJ2-1	TRBD2
CASSSRTLQDEQYF	TGTGCCAGCAGCTCCCGGACACTTCAGGACGAGCAGTACTTC	14	NA	TRBV7-9	TRBJ2-7	NA
CASSLYFGGRGNQPQHF	TGTGCCAGCAGCTTGTATTTCGGGGGGAGGGGGAATCAGCCCCAGCATTTT	17	NA	TRBV5-4	TRBJ1-5	NA
CAISANAGNTEAFF	TGTGCCATCAGTGCCAACGCCGGGAACACTGAAGCTTTCTTT	14	NA	TRBV10-3	TRBJ1-1	NA
CASSGGAGNEQFF	TGTGCCAGCTCGGGGGGGGCTGGCAATGAGCAGTTCTTC	13	few	TRBV18	TRBJ2-1	NA
CASTQRGADSPLHF	TGTGCCAGTACTCAGCGGGGGGCCGATTCACCCCTCCACTTT	14	once	TRBV19	TRBJ1-6	NA